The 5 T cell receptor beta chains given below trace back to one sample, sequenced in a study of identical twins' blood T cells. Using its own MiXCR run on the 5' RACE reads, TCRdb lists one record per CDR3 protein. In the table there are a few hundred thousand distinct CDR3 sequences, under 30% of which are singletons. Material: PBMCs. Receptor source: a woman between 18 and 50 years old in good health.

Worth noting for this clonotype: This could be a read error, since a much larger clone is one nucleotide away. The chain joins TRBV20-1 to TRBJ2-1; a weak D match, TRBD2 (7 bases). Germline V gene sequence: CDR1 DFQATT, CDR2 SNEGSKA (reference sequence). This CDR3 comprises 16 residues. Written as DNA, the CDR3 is TGCAGTGCCAGAGGGGGGGGGCGTAACTCCTACAATGAGCAGCTCTTC. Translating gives CSARGGGRNSYNEQLF.

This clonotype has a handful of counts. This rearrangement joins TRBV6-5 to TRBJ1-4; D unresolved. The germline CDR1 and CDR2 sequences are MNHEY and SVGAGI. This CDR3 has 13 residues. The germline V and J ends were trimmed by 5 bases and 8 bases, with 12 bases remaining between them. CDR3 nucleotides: TGTGCCAGCAGTCGGACCCCGCAAGAAAAACTGTTTTTT. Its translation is CASSRTPQEKLFF.

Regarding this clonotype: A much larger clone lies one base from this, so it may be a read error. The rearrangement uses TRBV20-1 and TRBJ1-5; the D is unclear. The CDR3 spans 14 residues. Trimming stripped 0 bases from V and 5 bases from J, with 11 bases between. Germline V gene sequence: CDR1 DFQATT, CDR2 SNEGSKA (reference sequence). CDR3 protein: CSARDQSGYQPQHF. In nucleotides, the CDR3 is TGCAGTGCTAGAGATCAATCGGGCTATCAGCCCCAGCATTTT.

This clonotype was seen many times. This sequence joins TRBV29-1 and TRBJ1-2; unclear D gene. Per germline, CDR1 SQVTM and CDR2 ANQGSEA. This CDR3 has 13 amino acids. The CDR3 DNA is TGCAGTCATGAATCGATCGGGAACTATGGCTACACCTTC. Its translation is CSHESIGNYGYTF.

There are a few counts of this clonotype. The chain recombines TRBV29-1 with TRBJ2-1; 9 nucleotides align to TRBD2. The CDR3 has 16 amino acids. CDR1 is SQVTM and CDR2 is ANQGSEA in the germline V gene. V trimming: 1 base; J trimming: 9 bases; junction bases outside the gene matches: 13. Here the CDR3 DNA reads TGCAGCGTTGAAGTGGGACTAGCTCCGAAGAGGGGTGAGCAGTTCTTC. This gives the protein CSVEVGLAPKRGEQFF.